The T cell receptor beta chain under discussion was sequenced for a study of cytomegalovirus exposure and HLA in healthy donors. The CDR3 totals 16 residues. V trimming: 4 bases; J trimming: 5 bases; junction bases outside the gene matches: 12. Germline loops: CDR1 SGHRS, CDR2 YFSETQ. The PCR was carried out with 60 Vbeta primers and 13 Jbeta primers. Libraries were prepared by immunoSEQ multiplex PCR; TCRdb keeps only in-frame clonotypes and omits some of them. The clone table shows about 190,000 clones, with the ten largest holding roughly 0.98%. The TCR originated in a woman younger than 45 in good health and CMV-seropositive. This chain joins TRBV5-1 and TRBJ1-1; 9 positions match TRBD1. Sequenced input: PBMCs. CDR3 DNA: TGCGCCAGCAGCCCGGGACAGGGCGATTTTGAAACTGAAGCTTTCTTT. Protein product: CASSPGQGDFETEAFF. The whole variable domain, filled in from reference TRBV5-1 and TRBJ1-1, reads KAGVTQTPRYLIKTRGQQVTLSCSPISGHRSVSWYQQTPGQGLQFLFEYFSETQRNKGNFPGRFSGRQFSNSRSEMNVSTLELGDSALYLCASSPGQGDFETEAFFGQGTRLTVV.